The subject of this entry is one T cell receptor (beta chain). No antigen is known for it. V was clipped by 2 bases and J by 0 bases, with 7 bases between them. Germline V gives CDR1 MNHEY, CDR2 SVGAGI. There are 15 residues in the CDR3. The sample belongs to a study of long-term antiretroviral therapy in people with HIV. Study-level findings and limits: Diversity rose after ART but stayed below transplant donor controls. Clonotypes expanded prior to ART showed repertoire dominance at all sampled time points.

Samples held roughly 0.85-11 million cryopreserved PBMC, and DNA extraction followed. Sequencing relied on immunoSEQ assay v3.0, run at survey level. The protocol was immunoSEQ multiplex PCR, while the TCRdb copy is restricted to in-frame clones and leaves out a portion. The data show under 50,000 clones, with 85% to 95% seen just once and 2.2% held by the top ten. The chain has TRBV6-5 and TRBJ1-4; the D is unclear. This sequence originates from a man in his thirties or forties with HIV. The sequencing used unsorted PBMCs, collected 9.2 years after starting antiretroviral therapy. CDR3 nucleotide sequence: TGTGCCAGCAGTTACCTAGGGTCAACTAATGAAAAACTGTTTTTT. Protein product: CASSYLGSTNEKLFF.